This T cell receptor beta chain was captured in a study of T cell responses to AZD1222 COVID-19 vaccine (dated by TCRdb to about 2021). Broadly, across the study: TCR sequencing covered over 230 trial participants: about 210 given two doses of AZD1222 and about 26 given two doses of MenACWY control vaccine. Trial participants were enrolled by age into 18-55, 56-69 and 70-plus year subgroups, with roughly 160, 29 and 62 TCR-sequenced participants respectively. Paper-wide results and their limitations: The vaccine-associated CD4 TCRs covered the entire spike protein, and the dominant responses fell in regions 160-218 and 743-854. After two AZD1222 doses, spike-specific TCR breadth and depth were significantly higher than at day 0 and than in MenACWY recipients. No day 14 peak-response samples were available, so repertoires were characterized only after the peak T cell response. The 56-69-year group was small, and its depth increase did not reach significance, likely because of low power. Reportedly, close to half of the unique spike-specific TCRs recognized epitopes lying outside the regions that are mutated in the B.1.351 and B.1.1.7 variants. Participants were mostly white British, with more females than males. The authors suggested clonal diversity may have been underestimated. Conclusions about previously exposed vaccinees are limited, since just a handful of AZD1222 recipients were seropositive for SARS-CoV-2 at baseline.

The CDR3 regions of human TCRbeta chains were subjected to immunosequencing. The authors' pipeline ran thus. Repertoire TCRs were checked for matches against a reference library of SARS-CoV-2-specific TCRs that had been generated using the MIRA antigen-specificity platform. Breadth meant the fraction of unique TCRs that were SARS-CoV-2-associated, whereas depth meant the fraction of total T cells that were SARS-CoV-2-associated. Each spike-specific TCR was assigned to its reactive spike region and to a CD4 or CD8 class using the MIRA data. Log10-transformed breadth and depth values were compared by one-way ANOVA with Sidak's multiple comparisons tests. This immuneACCESS table, as held by TCRdb, lists in-frame sequences with V and J called but not all clones. Of the missing ones, under half trace to an unresolved V gene in checked studies; the others have no known cause. V, J and clone size derive from that table, while D and trimming were established from the DNA sequence. The sample contains 40,000 to 60,000 clones, roughly 85% of them found a single time. Approximately 6.5% of the sample lies in the top ten.

The intended sense of this specimen's time point label: about 28 days (+/-7) after the second vaccine dose. AZD1222 recipients given second doses at about 4 weeks or at about 12 weeks were pooled, since spike-specific TCR depth and breadth were not found to differ between the two schedules. Samples from vaccinated people were obtained from the UK trials COV001 and COV002, which included a single-blind randomized controlled phase 2/3 trial of AZD1222 (ChAdOx1 nCoV-19) in healthy adults. For TCRbeta chain sequencing, PBMC samples were collected from trial participants at day 0 and at day 28 after the second dose. This clone was counted only a few times. Its antigen specificity is not known. Base-call qualities are not available, and no considerably larger clone is one nucleotide away. The sequence came from an adult who received the AZD1222 COVID-19 vaccine. The source was peripheral blood, collected 28 days after the second AZD1222 dose.

The CDR3 is CASSFSGFSTDTQYF. The nucleotide sequence is TGTGCCAGCAGCTTTAGCGGGTTTAGCACAGATACGCAGTATTTT. The chain uses TRBV7-3 and TRBJ2-3; 7 central nucleotides agree with TRBD2. The V end gives up 3 bases and the J end 0 bases, leaving 3 bases in the junction not matched to a gene. Measured from the cysteine to the phenylalanine, the CDR3 is 15 residues long. The read is trimmed to its CDR3 DNA, 45 bases read in frame from base 1. Looking up the germline V gene yields CDR1 SGHTA and CDR2 FQGTGA.